The 21 T cell receptor beta chains in this list originate from one sample, sequenced in a study of T cell responses to AZD1222 COVID-19 vaccine. TCRdb's copy holds only in-frame clones and misses some; the assay was immunoSEQ multiplex PCR. The table shows 100,000 to 150,000 clones, with around 83% occurring only once. Material: peripheral blood, obtained 28 days after the second AZD1222 dose. The origin of the receptors is an adult who received the AZD1222 COVID-19 vaccine.

This chain joins TRBV5-4 and TRBJ1-2; D perhaps matches TRBD1 (5 bases). The CDR3 runs to 12 residues. Germline values: CDR1 SGHNT, CDR2 YYREEE (reference sequence). V was pared by 4 bases and J by 6 bases, with 10 bases between. Here the CDR3 reads CASSARVDGYTF. DNA for the CDR3: TGTGCCAGCAGCGCCAGGGTCGATGGCTACACCTTC.

The chain links TRBV12-3 or TRBV12-4 to TRBJ1-4, with 7 positions matching TRBD1. The CDR3 loop spans 13 amino acids. J gave up 7 bases and V 5 bases, and 4 bases lay outside the gene matches. This CDR3 reads CASSLGQLEKLFF. The CDR3 nucleotides read TGTGCCAGCAGTCTGGGACAGCTTGAAAAACTGTTTTTT.

The chain has TRBV3-1 (or the pseudogene TRBV3-2) and TRBJ2-3; 10 nucleotides line up with TRBD2. The junction had 7 bases not matched to a gene; V was cut back by 1 base and J by 3 bases. CDR3 size: 17 residues. Looked up from germline, CDR1 is LGHDT and CDR2 is YNNKEL (reference sequence). CDR3 protein: CASSQGASGGPTDTQYF. For the CDR3, the DNA is TGTGCCAGCAGCCAAGGGGCTAGCGGGGGCCCAACAGATACGCAGTATTTT.

The rearrangement uses TRBV6-5 and TRBJ1-1, with D unclear. The CDR3 consists of 12 residues. Looked up from germline, CDR1 is MNHEY and CDR2 is SVGAGI. Trimming left V 7 bases short and J 4 bases short, with 10 bases between. For the CDR3, the DNA is TGTGCCAGCACGGAGTCCCCCACTGAAGCTTTCTTT. Translated: CASTESPTEAFF.

The chain recombines TRBV19 with TRBJ2-2, with TRBD1 matching 9 bases. Germline V gene sequence: CDR1 LNHDA, CDR2 SQIVND (reference sequence). The CDR3 contains 16 residues. J lost 5 bases, V lost 4 bases, and 8 bases had no gene match. CDR3: CASSTLQGAFTGELFF. CDR3 bases: TGTGCCAGTAGTACCCTACAGGGGGCATTTACCGGGGAGCTGTTTTTT.

This chain joins TRBV24-1 and TRBJ1-2, with D uncertain. The CDR3 length is 15 residues. The V and J ends lost 3 bases and 1 base respectively, with 11 bases between them. The V gene's germline CDR1 is KGHDR and CDR2 SFDVKD. The CDR3 nucleotides read TGTGCCACCAGTGATCCCAGTTCCATTAACTATGGCTACACCTTC. Translated: CATSDPSSINYGYTF.

This clone was picked up one time. The genes are TRBV18 and TRBJ1-3, with no clear D. This CDR3 is 13 amino acids long. Germline CDR1 and CDR2: KGHSH and LQKENI. V was clipped by 3 bases and J by 3 bases, with 6 bases between them. The CDR3 DNA reads TGTGCCAGCTCACCTGGAGATGGAAACACCATATATTTT. Protein sequence: CASSPGDGNTIYF. Combining the CDR3 with reference TRBV18 and TRBJ1-3 gives the whole variable domain NAGVMQNPRHLVRRRGQEARLRCSPMKGHSHVYWYRQLPEEGLKFMVYLQKENIIDESGMPKERFSAEFPKEGPSILRIQQVVRGDSAAYFCASSPGDGNTIYFGEGSWLTVV.

The chain is built from TRBV5-6 and TRBJ1-5; a weak D match, TRBD1 (5 bases). Germline V gene lookup returns CDR1 SGHDT and CDR2 YYEEEE. This CDR3 has 15 residues. V was clipped by 4 bases and J by 3 bases, with 14 bases between them. The CDR3 bases are TGTGCCAGCAGCCCGCAGGGCCGGAACAATCAGCCCCAGCATTTT. This codes for CASSPQGRNNQPQHF.

The chain recombines TRBV7-2 with TRBJ1-5; tentative D call: TRBD1 (6 bases). The V and J ends lost 5 bases and 7 bases respectively, with 15 bases between them. This CDR3 has 14 amino acids. In germline, CDR1 is SGHTA, CDR2 FQGNSA. The CDR3: CASSVQGLRQPQHF. CDR3 in DNA: TGTGCCAGCAGCGTACAGGGACTTCGGCAGCCCCAGCATTTT.

V and J are TRBV6-5 and TRBJ1-2, with a weak D call TRBD1 (5 bases). Per germline, CDR1 MNHEY and CDR2 SVGAGI. The CDR3 is 12 amino acids. V shed 6 bases and J shed 8 bases, with 13 bases lying between them. The CDR3 here is CASSRGVEGYTF. The CDR3, as DNA: TGTGCCAGCAGCCGGGGGGTTGAAGGCTACACCTTC.

The rearrangement uses TRBV7-2 and TRBJ2-4, with 7 bases fitting TRBD2. The CDR3 extends over 16 amino acids. Germline V gene lookup returns CDR1 SGHTA and CDR2 FQGNSA. The junction had 3 bases not matched to a gene; V was cut back by 1 base and J by 0 bases. The CDR3 sequence is CASSLGGGRAKNIQYF. The CDR3 nucleotides are TGTGCCAGCAGCTTAGGCGGGGGAAGAGCCAAAAACATTCAGTACTTC.

J is TRBJ2-2 and V is TRBV6-6; D remains ambiguous. This CDR3 is built from 14 residues. The V and J ends lost 6 bases and 4 bases respectively, with 12 bases between them. Germline V CDR1 and CDR2: MNHNY, SVGAGI (reference sequence). In DNA form, the CDR3 reads TGTGCCAGCAGCCACACTGCTAGCACCGGGGAGCTGTTTTTT. It encodes CASSHTASTGELFF.

This clone was detected a few times. This chain joins TRBV5-1 and TRBJ1-3; 7 bases fit TRBD1. The CDR3 covers 14 residues. Germline assignment: CDR1 SGHRS and CDR2 YFSETQ. Trimming at V came to 0 bases and at J to 4 bases, leaving 1 base not matched to a gene. This chain's CDR3 is CASSLGTGGNTIYF. As DNA, the CDR3 is TGCGCCAGCAGCTTGGGGACAGGCGGAAACACCATATATTTT.

This sequence joins TRBV3-1 (or the pseudogene TRBV3-2) and TRBJ2-1, with 12 bases lining up with TRBD2. The ends lost 4 bases at V and 8 bases at J; junction bases unmatched: 6. This CDR3 has 15 amino acids. The germline CDR1 and CDR2 sequences are LGHDT and YNNKEL (reference sequence). In DNA, the CDR3 is TGTGCCAGCAGCCTACGACTAGCGGGGGCACATGAGCAGTTCTTC. Translation gives CASSLRLAGAHEQFF.

The genes are TRBV2 and TRBJ1-1, with D possibly being TRBD1 (6 bases). In germline, CDR1 is SNHLY, CDR2 FYNNEI. Trimming removed 6 bases from V and 2 bases from J, with 7 bases in between. The CDR3 runs 12 residues. The CDR3 reads CASRDSNTEAFF. The CDR3, as DNA: TGTGCCAGCAGGGACAGCAACACTGAAGCTTTCTTT.

This chain uses TRBV5-1 with TRBJ2-7, with D possibly matching TRBD1 (6 bases). In germline, CDR1 is SGHRS, CDR2 YFSETQ. The CDR3 has 12 amino acids. Deletions cut 4 bases from V and 3 bases from J, with 8 bases between. CDR3 loop: CASSTDSYEQYF. DNA of the CDR3: TGCGCCAGCAGCACGGACAGCTACGAGCAGTACTTC.

The rearrangement links TRBV28 to TRBJ1-2, with D perhaps TRBD1 (5 bases). V lost 7 bases and J 4 bases, leaving 16 bases between the germline ends. Germline V lookup: CDR1 MDHEN, CDR2 SYDVKM. This CDR3 is 14 amino acids long. This chain's CDR3 is CASTSMGTSYGYTF. For the CDR3, the DNA is TGTGCCAGCACCTCAATGGGGACCAGCTATGGCTACACCTTC.

The chain carries TRBV2 and TRBJ1-2; D is unclear. In germline, CDR1 is SNHLY, CDR2 FYNNEI. This CDR3 spans 14 amino acids. V lost 4 bases to trimming and J lost 3 bases, with 12 bases between them. CDR3 bases: TGTGCCAGCAGTGTAGGCAAAGTCCACTATGGCTACACCTTC. Translation: CASSVGKVHYGYTF.

This sequence joins TRBV9 and TRBJ2-3; the match to TRBD1 covers 9 bases. This CDR3 has 14 amino acids. Germline V lookup: CDR1 SGDLS, CDR2 YYNGEE. V shed 4 bases and J 6 bases; nucleotides not matched to a gene: 6. CDR3 sequence reads: CASSSRGTGDTQYF. For the CDR3, the DNA is TGTGCCAGCAGCTCCCGAGGGACAGGGGATACGCAGTATTTT.

The V and J genes are TRBV6-5 and TRBJ2-7, with 8 bases that match TRBD2. This CDR3 region has 12 residues. V trimming: 7 bases; J trimming: 4 bases; junction bases outside the gene matches: 3. The germline V gene encodes CDR1 MNHEY and CDR2 SVGAGI. The CDR3 region is CASIGGGYEQYF. The CDR3 DNA sequence: TGTGCCAGCATCGGCGGGGGGTACGAGCAGTACTTC.

The chain joins TRBV6-5 to TRBJ2-1; no clear D. The V end lost 4 bases, the J end lost 5 bases, and 6 bases lay between the germline ends. Germline assignment: CDR1 MNHEY and CDR2 SVGAGI. This CDR3 has 12 residues. In DNA form, the CDR3 reads TGTGCCAGCAGTTCTCTGGACAATGAGCAGTTCTTC. Protein: CASSSLDNEQFF.